This TCR beta chain comes out of a study of post-analysis software for immune sequencing data. This clonotype has just a few counts. What it binds is not known. This CDR3 is 15 amino acids long. V lost 4 bases and J lost 4, with 11 bases in between. Germline V gives CDR1 MDHEN, CDR2 SYDVKM. Unique-molecular-identifier-tagged TCR beta cDNA libraries were used. In TCRdb, the PCR reads were re-called with MiXCR into one record per CDR3 protein. The sample carries hundreds of thousands of distinct CDR3 sequences, 30% recorded once. Whole-study results and caveats: TRBV5-6, TRBV5-1 and TRBV20-1 belonged to a set of roughly 5 TRBV segments that were more frequent in patients than controls.

The material sequenced was blood. The sequence came from a girl between 5 and 17 years old with multiple sclerosis. The V call is TRBV28, the J call TRBJ1-6; no reliable D call. CDR3 coding DNA: TGTGCCAGCAGTTCGACTTCCGGATATAATTCACCCCTCCACTTT. This gives the protein CASSSTSGYNSPLHF.